This T cell receptor beta chain was recovered during a study of PD-1 blockade in classical Hodgkin lymphoma. With no exception, relapse followed autologous stem cell transplantation in all patients, and brentuximab vedotin exposure varied. Study conclusions and caveats: Newly diagnosed patients were reported to start with lower TCR diversity than healthy donors. Baseline diversity in complete responders resembled that of newly diagnosed patients. Only CD4+ TCR diversity, not CD8+, had risen significantly by C4D1.

Here immunoSEQ multiplex PCR was the method, and the copy in TCRdb shows in-frame clones only, minus some. The sample records just under 100,000 clones, over 80% being singletons. The CDR3 spans 14 residues. The V and J ends lost 5 bases and 1 base respectively, with 11 bases between them. Germline loops: CDR1 SNHLY, CDR2 FYNNEI. Turning to this clone: Its antigen is unidentified.

This specimen consisted of peripheral blood mononuclear cells (PBMCs), obtained at baseline. This rearrangement joins TRBV2 to TRBJ1-2, with D hard to call. This TCR came from a human donor with classical Hodgkin lymphoma. The CDR3 nucleotides read TGTGCCAGCAGTCCCGGCAGGAGTAACTATGGCTACACCTTC. Protein: CASSPGRSNYGYTF.